This record concerns one TCR beta chain sequence. The antigen is undetermined. These data belong to a study of blood T cells in healthy people across ages. Study-wide points: The fall in TCR beta diversity per million T cells was roughly linear with age.

The second PCR ran about 6 to 11 cycles with a sample-barcoded 5' primer and J-beta primers. Each of the cDNA molecules was tagged by a template-switch adaptor with 12 random nucleotides. TCRdb reprocessed the 5' RACE reads with MiXCR, giving one entry per CDR3 protein. The table has approximately 730,000 distinct CDR3 sequences, approximately 55% seen once. J was trimmed by 3 bases and V by 7 bases; bases with no gene match: 2. This CDR3 spans 12 amino acids. Germline V gives CDR1 MNHNY, CDR2 SVGAGI (reference sequence). The specimen sequenced was blood. The TCR comes from an elderly man in good health. The chain has TRBV6-6 and TRBJ1-2, with 7 nucleotides matching TRBD1. The CDR3 DNA reads as TGTGCCAGCACCGGGACAGACTATGGCTACACCTTC. Translated: CASTGTDYGYTF.